The subject of this entry is one T cell receptor (beta chain). Sequenced by immunoSEQ multiplex PCR; TCRdb stores in-frame clones only, minus some. The sample has about 160,000 clones, about 87% seen once. This sample is drawn from a study of control samples from healthy donors and cancer patients. Germline V gene lookup returns CDR1 LNHDA and CDR2 SQIVND (reference sequence). V lost 7 bases and J 1 base, leaving 13 bases between the germline ends. This CDR3 contains 14 residues. Material: blood. This chain connects TRBV19 to TRBJ1-1; D unresolved. The receptor's source is a man aged 30 to 39 in good health. The CDR3 nucleotides read TGTGCCAGTACCCCCTTCGAGAGGAACACTGAAGCTTTCTTT. Translated, it gives CASTPFERNTEAFF.